The source of this T cell receptor (beta chain) is a study of CD8 T cells in ankylosing spondylitis. Study outcomes and limitations: In ankylosing spondylitis blood, a motif of about eight highly homologous TCR beta variants appeared characteristic. Disease-linked clones proved CD8+ and comparatively uncommon in peripheral blood.

This clonotype has ten or more counts. Its antigen is currently unknown. From germline, CDR1 is MNHEY and CDR2 SMNVEV (reference sequence). The CDR3 sequence is 13 residues long. Trimming removed 2 bases from V and 8 bases from J, with 10 bases in between. TCRdb fed the 5' RACE reads into MiXCR, producing one record per CDR3 protein. The sample shows hundreds of thousands of distinct CDR3 sequences, about 11% of them seen only once. The sample comprised blood, either unsorted or a sorted T cell fraction (not recorded which). The chain joins TRBV27 to TRBJ2-4; D not certain. The sequence came from a male donor with ankylosing spondylitis. The CDR3 bases are TGTGCCAGCAGTTTAAGGAGTATAGACATTCAGTACTTC. It is translated as CASSLRSIDIQYF.